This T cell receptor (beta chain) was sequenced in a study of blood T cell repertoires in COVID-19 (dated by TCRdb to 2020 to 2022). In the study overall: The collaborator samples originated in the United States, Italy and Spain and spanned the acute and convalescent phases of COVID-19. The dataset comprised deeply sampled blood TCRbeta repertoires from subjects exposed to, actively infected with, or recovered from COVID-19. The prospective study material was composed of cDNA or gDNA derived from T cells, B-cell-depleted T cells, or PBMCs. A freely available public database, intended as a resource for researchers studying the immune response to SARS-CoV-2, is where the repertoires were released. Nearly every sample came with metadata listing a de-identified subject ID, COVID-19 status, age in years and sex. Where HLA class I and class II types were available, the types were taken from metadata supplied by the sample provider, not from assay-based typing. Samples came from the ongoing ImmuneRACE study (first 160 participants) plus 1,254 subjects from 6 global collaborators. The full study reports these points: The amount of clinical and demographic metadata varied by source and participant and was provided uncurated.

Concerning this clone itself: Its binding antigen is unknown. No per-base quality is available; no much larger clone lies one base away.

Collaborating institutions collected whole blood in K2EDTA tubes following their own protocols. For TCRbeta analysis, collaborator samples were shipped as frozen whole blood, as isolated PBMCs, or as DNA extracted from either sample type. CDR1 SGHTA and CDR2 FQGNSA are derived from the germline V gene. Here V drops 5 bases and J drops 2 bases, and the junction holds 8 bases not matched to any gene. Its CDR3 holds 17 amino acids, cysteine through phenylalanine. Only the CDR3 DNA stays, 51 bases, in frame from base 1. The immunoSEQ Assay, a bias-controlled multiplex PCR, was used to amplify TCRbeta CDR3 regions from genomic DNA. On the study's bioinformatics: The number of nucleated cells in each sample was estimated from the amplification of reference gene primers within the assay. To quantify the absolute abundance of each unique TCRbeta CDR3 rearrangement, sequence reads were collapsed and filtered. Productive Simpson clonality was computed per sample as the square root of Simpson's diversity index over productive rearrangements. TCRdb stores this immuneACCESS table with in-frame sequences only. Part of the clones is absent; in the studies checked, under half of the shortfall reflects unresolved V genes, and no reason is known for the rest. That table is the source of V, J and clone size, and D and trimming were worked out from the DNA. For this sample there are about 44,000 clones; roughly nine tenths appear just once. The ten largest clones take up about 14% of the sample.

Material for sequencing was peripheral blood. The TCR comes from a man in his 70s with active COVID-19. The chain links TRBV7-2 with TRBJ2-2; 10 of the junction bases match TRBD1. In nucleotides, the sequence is TGTGCCAGCAGCCTTGTCGGGACAGGGGCCAACACCGGGGAGCTGTTTTTT. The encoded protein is CASSLVGTGANTGELFF.